This paragraph reports one T cell receptor (beta chain). This entry is derived from a study of blood T cell repertoires in COVID-19. The CDR3 sequence is 13 residues long. V lost 3 bases, J lost 5 bases, and 7 bases lay in between. Germline CDR1 is SGHTA and CDR2 is FQGTGA. The protocol was immunoSEQ multiplex PCR, while the TCRdb copy is restricted to in-frame clones and leaves out a portion. Of under 300,000 clones in the sample, nearly 90% were seen once. This chain links TRBV7-3 with TRBJ2-2; D not certain. The TCR was taken from a woman in her fifties or sixties who had recovered from COVID-19. Sequencing was done on a sample of PBMCs or T cells enriched from blood (not recorded which). The CDR3 is CASSFSSTGELFF. The CDR3 DNA sequence: TGTGCCAGCAGCTTCTCTTCGACCGGGGAGCTGTTTTTT.